One and the same sample provided the 23 T cell receptor beta chains below, sequenced in a study of CD8+ T cells in alopecia areata. Documented treatment: oral pan-JAK inhibitor, 5-10 mg twice daily. Reverse transcribed after extraction, RNA yielded cDNA as the sequencing template. Method: immunoSEQ multiplex PCR; TCRdb's copy keeps in-frame clones and lacks some. In the table there are fewer than 250,000 clones, roughly 60% of which are singletons. The sample in question was CD4+ T cells sorted from blood, obtained at week 24, from a patient treated with tofacitinib. These TCRs come from a human donor with alopecia areata.

This clone was seen only a few times. The chain recombines TRBV5-1 with TRBJ2-7; 11 positions match TRBD1. V lost 4 bases to trimming and J lost 7 bases; unmatched junction nucleotides: 7. The CDR3 consists of 14 residues. Germline V gives CDR1 SGHRS, CDR2 YFSETQ. CDR3 in amino acids: CASSKDGDRGEQYF. As DNA, the CDR3 is TGCGCCAGCAGCAAGGACGGGGACAGGGGGGAGCAGTACTTC.

The chain links TRBV19 to TRBJ1-5; D is uncertain. V lost 6 bases, J lost 0 bases, and 6 bases lay in between. The CDR3 is 13 residues long. Germline assignment: CDR1 LNHDA and CDR2 SQIVND (reference sequence). The CDR3: CASRVNSNQPQHF. The CDR3 DNA reads TGTGCCAGTAGGGTCAATAGCAATCAGCCCCAGCATTTT. Using reference TRBV19 and TRBJ1-5 for the parts outside the CDR3, the full variable domain is DGGITQSPKYLFRKEGQNVTLSCEQNLNHDAMYWYRQDPGQGLRLIYYSQIVNDFQKGDIAEGYSVSREKKESFPLTVTSAQKNPTAFYLCASRVNSNQPQHFGDGTRLSIL.

V usage is TRBV29-1 and J usage is TRBJ2-2; unclear D gene. The CDR3 is 12 residues long. Germline CDR1 and CDR2: SQVTM and ANQGSEA. Trimming left V 6 bases short and J 5 bases short, with 10 bases between. CDR3 residues: CSVAGGTGELFF. The DNA for the CDR3 is TGCAGCGTCGCTGGTGGGACCGGGGAGCTGTTTTTT.

The V gene is TRBV9, the J gene TRBJ1-1, with no clear D. V was shortened by 0 bases and J by 0 bases, with 15 bases between the two germline ends. The germline CDR1 and CDR2 sequences are SGDLS and YYNGEE. The CDR3 consists of 17 residues. The CDR3 DNA reads as TGTGCCAGCAGCGTAGACCCTGGAGGGATGATGAACACTGAAGCTTTCTTT. Protein: CASSVDPGGMMNTEAFF. The full variable domain, completed using reference TRBV9 and TRBJ1-1, is DSGVTQTPKHLITATGQRVTLRCSPRSGDLSVYWYQQSLDQGLQFLIQYYNGEERAKGNILERFSAQQFPDLHSELNLSSLELGDSALYFCASSVDPGGMMNTEAFFGQGTRLTVV.

The CDR3 DNA follows: TGCAGTACATCGGGAGCCCCCGGATCCGCTAATGAAAAACTGTTTTTT. It yields the protein CSTSGAPGSANEKLFF. This chain uses TRBV29-1 with TRBJ1-4; D unclear. Germline CDR1 is SQVTM and CDR2 is ANQGSEA. This CDR3 has 16 residues.

This clone was recorded a few times. The V and J genes are TRBV2 and TRBJ2-5; the D is unclear. The CDR3 spans 17 residues. Germline V gives CDR1 SNHLY, CDR2 FYNNEI. V was trimmed by 2 bases and J by 1 base, leaving 17 bases between them. The CDR3 sequence: CASSELGRGRIQETQYF. As DNA, the CDR3 is TGTGCCAGCAGTGAATTAGGACGAGGTCGAATCCAAGAGACCCAGTACTTC. Based on the CDR3 plus reference TRBV2 and TRBJ2-5, the full variable domain is EPEVTQTPSHQVTQMGQEVILRCVPISNHLYFYWYRQILGQKVEFLVSFYNNEISEKSEIFDDQFSVERPDGSNFTLKIRSTKLEDSAMYFCASSELGRGRIQETQYFGPGTRLLVL.

In this sample, this clone turned up a few times. This chain joins TRBV28 and TRBJ2-7; D gene ambiguous. V was cut by 8 bases and J by 0 bases, with 8 bases left in between. The CDR3 is 12 residues long. Germline assignment: CDR1 MDHEN and CDR2 SYDVKM. CDR3 bases: TGTGCCAGCTCGGCGTTCTCCTACGAGCAGTACTTC. It yields the protein CASSAFSYEQYF.

This clone was seen a handful of times. This chain joins TRBV19 and TRBJ1-1; D may be TRBD1 (5 bases). This CDR3 region has 16 residues. Germline lookup yields CDR1 LNHDA and CDR2 SQIVND (reference sequence). V dropped 5 bases and J dropped 2 bases, with 18 bases sitting between them. The CDR3 sequence: CASSSPQGRRNTEAFF. In nucleotides, the CDR3 is TGTGCCAGTAGTTCACCCCAGGGTAGAAGAAACACTGAAGCTTTCTTT.

This clone showed up just a few times. The V call is TRBV5-1, the J call TRBJ2-3, with 7 bases identical to TRBD1. CDR1 and CDR2 (germline): SGHRS, YFSETQ. The length of the CDR3 is 16 residues. The junction had 4 bases not matched to a gene; V was cut back by 0 bases and J by 0 bases. The CDR3 coding sequence is TGCGCCAGCAGCTTGGGCTCGGGACAGAGCACAGATACGCAGTATTTT. It translates to CASSLGSGQSTDTQYF.

This clone has at least ten counts. CDR3: CSTRDSKNIQYF. The CDR3 DNA reads TGCAGCACCCGGGACAGCAAAAACATTCAGTACTTC. The chain has TRBV29-1 and TRBJ2-4; 7 positions match TRBD1. V dropped 8 bases and J dropped 3; count of bases not matched to a gene: 4. CDR1 and CDR2 (germline): SQVTM, ANQGSEA. This CDR3 is built from 12 residues. The full variable domain, its missing parts supplied by reference TRBV29-1 and TRBJ2-4, is SAVISQKPSRDICQRGTSLTIQCQVDSQVTMMFWYRQQPGQSLTLIATANQGSEATYESGFVIDKFPISRPNLTFSTLTVSNMSPEDSSIYLCSTRDSKNIQYFGAGTRLSVL.

The V gene is TRBV6-1, the J gene TRBJ1-5; unclear D gene. This CDR3 is built from 14 residues. Trimming pared 8 bases from V and 4 bases from J, leaving 15 bases between. Germline CDR1 and CDR2: MNHNS and SASEGT. CDR3 amino acids: CASGTAFLNQPQHF. CDR3 in DNA: TGTGCCAGCGGTACAGCTTTTCTTAATCAGCCCCAGCATTTT.

The rearrangement links TRBV5-1 to TRBJ2-7; no definite D call. Germline lookup yields CDR1 SGHRS and CDR2 YFSETQ. Trimming removed 1 base at V and 5 bases at J, with 13 bases between. CDR3 size: 14 residues. CDR3 in amino acids: CASSLSFMKDEQYF. As DNA, the CDR3 is TGCGCCAGCAGCTTGAGCTTCATGAAGGACGAGCAGTACTTC.

The chain uses TRBV4-1 and TRBJ2-4, with TRBD2 as a possible D gene (5 bases). Germline CDR1 and CDR2: MGHRA and YSYEKL. The CDR3 covers 15 residues. V shed 3 bases and J shed 6 bases, with 15 bases lying between them. The CDR3, as DNA: TGCGCCAGCAGCCAGGAAAGCGGCGTAACAAACATTCAGTACTTC. The encoded protein is CASSQESGVTNIQYF.

This clone was counted only a few times. J is TRBJ2-7 and V is TRBV14, with D possibly TRBD2 on 6 matching bases. Looked up from germline, CDR1 is SGHDN and CDR2 is FVKESK. The CDR3 has 15 residues. V dropped 3 bases and J dropped 4 bases, with 16 bases sitting between them. CDR3 coding DNA: TGTGCCAGCAGCCATAGCGGATTCATGACTTACGAGCAGTACTTC. Translation gives CASSHSGFMTYEQYF.

This clone was recorded once. V and J are TRBV29-1 and TRBJ2-2; 11 nucleotides line up with TRBD2. The CDR3 sequence is 15 residues long. Germline CDR1 and CDR2: SQVTM and ANQGSEA. Trimming cost V 6 bases and J 7 bases; bases outside gene matches: 10. The CDR3 DNA reads TGCAGCGTGAGATATAGCGGGGGGGCCGACGGGGAGCTGTTTTTT. This translates into CSVRYSGGADGELFF.

The rearrangement links TRBV7-3 to TRBJ1-1; D is perhaps TRBD1 (6 bases). CDR1 is SGHTA and CDR2 is FQGTGA in the germline V gene. Trimming took off 1 base at V and 4 bases at J, with 13 bases between the two ends. The CDR3 has 15 amino acids. The CDR3 protein is CASSLRGPGGTEAFF. The CDR3 region has the DNA TGTGCCAGCAGCTTAAGGGGGCCTGGCGGCACTGAAGCTTTCTTT.

A note on this clone: In the same sample, other DNA sequences code for this CDR3. The CDR3 spells CAWRTGDNSPLHF. DNA of the CDR3: TGTGCCTGGAGGACAGGGGATAATTCACCCCTCCACTTT. The rearrangement links TRBV30 to TRBJ1-6, with 8 bases matching TRBD1. The CDR3 loop spans 13 amino acids. Germline V gene sequence: CDR1 GTSNPN, CDR2 SVGIG (reference sequence). V lost 3 bases to trimming and J lost 5 bases; unmatched junction nucleotides: 0.

This sequence joins TRBV6-1 and TRBJ2-7; no clear D gene. Between the trimmed V and J ends, which lost 5 bases and 6 bases, there was a span of 20 bases. Germline V gene lookup returns CDR1 MNHNS and CDR2 SASEGT. CDR3 length: 15 amino acids. CDR3 region: CASSTTAQQPGEQYF. CDR3 coding DNA: TGTGCCAGCAGTACTACAGCCCAGCAGCCGGGCGAGCAGTACTTC.

This chain uses TRBV27 with TRBJ2-6, with TRBD2 matching over 7 bases. The length of the CDR3 is 18 residues. J lost 0 bases, V lost 6 bases, and 11 bases had no gene match. The germline CDR1 and CDR2 sequences are MNHEY and SMNVEV (reference sequence). Here the CDR3 DNA reads TGTGCCAGCAGCCCTCGGTTGGGGACTACCTCTGGGGCCAACGTCCTGACTTTC. Its translation: CASSPRLGTTSGANVLTF.

Comment on this clone: A single base separates this from a much larger clone, so it may be a read error. The chain has TRBV7-2 and TRBJ1-1; unclear D gene. The germline V gene has CDR1 SGHTA and CDR2 FQGNSA. Trimming left V 3 bases short and J 1 base short, with 6 bases between. This CDR3 is 13 amino acids long. The CDR3 sequence: CASSFSKNTEAFF. The CDR3, as DNA: TGTGCCAGCAGCTTCAGCAAGAACACTGAAGCTTTCTTT. Combining the CDR3 with reference TRBV7-2 and TRBJ1-1 gives the whole variable domain GAGVSQSPSNKVTEKGKDVELRCDPISGHTALYWYRQSLGQGLEFLIYFQGNSAPDKSGLPSDRFSAERTGGSVSTLTIQRTQQEDSAVYLCASSFSKNTEAFFGQGTRLTVV.

This chain uses TRBV5-4 with TRBJ2-5; possibly TRBD1 for D (6 bases). The germline V gene has CDR1 SGHNT and CDR2 YYREEE (reference sequence). The CDR3 is 14 residues long. The V end was cut by 1 base, the J end by 5 bases, with 12 bases between. The CDR3 sequence is CASSLHRATETQYF. The CDR3, as DNA: TGTGCCAGCAGCTTGCACAGGGCAACGGAGACCCAGTACTTC.

The table lists this clone with a few counts. Distinct nucleotide sequences in the sample also encode this CDR3. The chain joins TRBV29-1 to TRBJ2-2; possibly TRBD1 for D (6 bases). V shed 4 bases and J shed 1 base, with 10 bases lying between them. Germline V gene lookup returns CDR1 SQVTM and CDR2 ANQGSEA. The CDR3 length is 14 residues. CDR3 DNA: TGCAGCGTTGTAGGGGGTGGGAACACCGGGGAGCTGTTTTTT. Encoded protein: CSVVGGGNTGELFF.

This clone was observed a single time. CDR3 amino acids: CASSSLTGGTEAFF. In DNA, the CDR3 is TGTGCCAGCAGTTCCCTCACTGGGGGCACTGAAGCTTTCTTT. The chain carries TRBV27 and TRBJ1-1; TRBD1 might be the D (5 bases). CDR3 length: 14 amino acids. Germline V CDR1 and CDR2: MNHEY, SMNVEV (reference sequence). With 4 bases removed from V and 4 bases from J, the gap between germline ends came to 13 bases.